The 4 T cell receptor beta chains below were found in one sample sequenced in a study of blood T cells in healthy people across ages. Next came a second PCR, run for about 6 to 11 cycles, which used a sample-barcoded 5' primer along with a J-beta primer mix. TCRdb independently ran MiXCR on the 5' RACE reads; one entry per CDR3 protein. Of about 830,000 distinct CDR3 sequences detected, around 62% appear once; the ten largest clones hold roughly 26%. The specimen sequenced was blood. The source is a man between 25 and 39 years old in good health.

This chain links TRBV5-1 with TRBJ2-5; D may be TRBD1 (5 bases). There are 16 residues in the CDR3. Trimming took off 6 bases at V and 3 bases at J, with 21 bases between the two ends. Germline-derived CDR1 and CDR2 are SGHRS and YFSETQ. The CDR3 spells CASKFSWQGSKETQYF. The CDR3 DNA reads TGCGCCAGCAAATTCTCGTGGCAGGGCTCCAAAGAGACCCAGTACTTC.

This clonotype was counted a single time. At one of its ends the junction is not consistent with the germline gene, which may arise from a read error. The gene calls are TRBV11-2 and TRBJ2-7; D gene uncertain. Germline assignment: CDR1 SGHAT and CDR2 FQNNGV. The CDR3 loop spans 11 amino acids. The CDR3, as DNA: TGTGTCAGCAGCCCCAGGTCGGAGCAGTACTTC. Its protein product is CVSSPRSEQYF.

This rearrangement joins TRBV6-5 to TRBJ2-1; a possible D gene is TRBD2 (5 bases). Trimming removed 4 bases at V and 8 bases at J, with 9 bases between. Looked up from germline, CDR1 is MNHEY and CDR2 is SVGAGI. The length of the CDR3 is 12 residues. The CDR3 coding sequence is TGTGCCAGCAGTTTGGGGAGCGATGAGCAGTTCTTC. Amino acid sequence: CASSLGSDEQFF.

DNA of the CDR3: TGCAGCGTTCTTAGCGGGGGACGGTCCTACAATGAGCAGTTCTTC. This sequence encodes CSVLSGGRSYNEQFF. This sequence joins TRBV29-1 and TRBJ2-1; TRBD2 matches at 9 bases. The V segment lost 5 bases and the J segment 1 base; nucleotides outside the gene matches: 6. The CDR3 runs to 15 residues. The germline V gene encodes CDR1 SQVTM and CDR2 ANQGSEA.